These 29 T cell receptor beta chains were sequenced from one sample in a study of T cell repertoires in cytomegalovirus infection. No antigen has been identified for these receptors. TCRdb used MiXCR to reprocess the reads, holding one entry per CDR3 protein. The sample has about 770,000 distinct CDR3 sequences, 25% to 30% seen once. Sequences were derived from cultured CD8+ T cells from PBMCs, sampled from culture after CMV antigen stimulation. Receptor source: a human donor in good health (CMV status not recorded). Some clones in this sample may be carry-over from other donors' samples.

The genes are TRBV6-2 or TRBV6-3 and TRBJ2-2; D remains ambiguous. Germline V gene lookup returns CDR1 MNHEY and CDR2 SVGEGT. V was trimmed by 7 bases and J by 0 bases, leaving 6 bases between them. The CDR3 extends over 13 amino acids. The CDR3 loop reads CASMWANTGELFF. In DNA form, the CDR3 reads TGTGCCAGCATGTGGGCGAACACCGGGGAGCTGTTTTTT.

V usage is TRBV7-8 and J usage is TRBJ2-3; D gene uncertain. Trimming shortened V by 5 bases and J by 2 bases, and 8 bases separated the two germline ends. The CDR3 has 13 residues. In germline, CDR1 is SGHVS, CDR2 FQNEAQ. The CDR3 region is CASSLPNTDTQYF. CDR3 bases: TGTGCCAGCAGCCTCCCCAACACAGATACGCAGTATTTT.

The table lists this clonotype with many counts. The V gene is TRBV7-2, the J gene TRBJ2-3; D is possibly TRBD2 (6 bases). V was cut by 1 base and J by 0 bases, with 8 bases left in between. This CDR3 is 15 amino acids long. Looked up from germline, CDR1 is SGHTA and CDR2 is FQGNSA. CDR3 in amino acids: CASSLVAASTDTQYF. The CDR3, as DNA: TGTGCCAGCAGCTTAGTAGCGGCTAGCACAGATACGCAGTATTTT.

Ten or more counts support this clonotype. This chain links TRBV7-6 with TRBJ2-1; 10 bases line up with TRBD1. The CDR3 runs to 17 residues. Germline V gene sequence: CDR1 SGHVS, CDR2 FNYEAQ. J lost 6 bases, V lost 0 bases, and 8 bases had no gene match. The CDR3 is CASSLAQWDRGFNEQFF. The CDR3 DNA follows: TGTGCCAGCAGCTTAGCGCAGTGGGACAGGGGTTTCAATGAGCAGTTCTTC.

The chain employs TRBV6-5 and TRBJ1-2, with D possibly being TRBD1 (5 bases). V shed 5 bases and J shed 4 bases, with 14 bases lying between them. The CDR3 totals 14 residues. The germline gives CDR1 MNHEY, CDR2 SVGAGI. The CDR3 DNA reads as TGTGCCAGCAGTCAGGACACCGCTTTCTATGGCTACACCTTC. It translates to CASSQDTAFYGYTF.

This clonotype was seen a handful of times. The chain combines TRBV6-5 with TRBJ1-3; the D gene is possibly TRBD1 (6 bases). Trimming shortened V by 2 bases and J by 4 bases, and 9 bases separated the two germline ends. Germline V gives CDR1 MNHEY, CDR2 SVGAGI. CDR3 size: 14 residues. CDR3 bases: TGTGCCAGCAGTTACGGGGGGCGCGGAAACACCATATATTTT. This translates into CASSYGGRGNTIYF.

The chain uses TRBV6-6 and TRBJ1-4, with a weak D call TRBD1 (6 bases). CDR3 size: 16 residues. The V gene lost 2 bases and the J gene lost 0 bases, with 10 bases spanning the gap. The germline CDR1 and CDR2 sequences are MNHNY and SVGAGI (reference sequence). CDR3 sequence reads: CASSYPRQATNEKLFF. The CDR3 DNA follows: TGTGCCAGCAGTTACCCCCGACAGGCAACTAATGAAAAACTGTTTTTT.

The V and J genes are TRBV7-9 and TRBJ2-3, with TRBD2 identical over 9 bases. The CDR3 consists of 15 residues. V lost 4 bases and J lost 4; bases outside the gene matches: 6. Looked up from germline, CDR1 is SEHNR and CDR2 is FQNEAQ (reference sequence). CDR3 loop: CASSSRGGGPDTQYF. The DNA of the CDR3 is TGTGCCAGCAGCTCTCGCGGGGGGGGGCCAGATACGCAGTATTTT.

The CDR3 reads CASSYRDRGPGNTIYF. The CDR3 bases are TGTGCCAGCAGCTACAGGGACAGGGGACCCGGAAACACCATATATTTT. The rearrangement links TRBV7-9 to TRBJ1-3, with 10 nucleotides matching TRBD1. The junction had 7 bases not matched to a gene; V was cut back by 4 bases and J by 4 bases. The CDR3 covers 16 residues. Germline V CDR1 and CDR2: SEHNR, FQNEAQ (reference sequence). The full variable domain, in which reference TRBV7-9 and TRBJ1-3 provide the parts outside the CDR3, is DTGVSQNPRHKITKRGQNVTFRCDPISEHNRLYWYRQTLGQGPEFLTYFQNEAQLEKSRLLSDRFSAERPKGSFSTLEIQRTEQGDSAMYLCASSYRDRGPGNTIYFGEGSWLTVV.

This clonotype showed up just once. The chain uses TRBV5-4 and TRBJ1-4; TRBD1 might be the D (5 bases). Trimming took 2 bases from V and 3 from J, leaving 8 bases between them. This CDR3 is 14 amino acids long. CDR1 SGHNT and CDR2 YYREEE come from the germline V gene (reference sequence). The CDR3 DNA reads as TGTGCCAGCAGCTTCTGGGGCCCTAATGAAAAACTGTTTTTT. It yields the protein CASSFWGPNEKLFF.

The chain has TRBV2 and TRBJ2-1, with D possibly being TRBD1 (6 bases). CDR1 and CDR2 from the germline V gene are SNHLY and FYNNEI. This CDR3 has 11 amino acids. With 8 bases removed from V and 9 bases from J, the gap between germline ends came to 11 bases. CDR3: CASPGQTEQFF. CDR3 sequence (DNA): TGTGCCAGCCCCGGACAGACTGAGCAGTTCTTC.

This clonotype occurred a few times. The V and J genes are TRBV27 and TRBJ1-2; 7 positions agree with TRBD1. V gave up 6 bases and J gave up 8 bases; unmatched junction bases: 15. CDR3 length: 15 amino acids. Germline V lookup: CDR1 MNHEY, CDR2 SMNVEV (reference sequence). The chain's CDR3 is CASRPLTGFSNGYTF. The CDR3 region has the DNA TGTGCCAGCAGACCCTTGACAGGGTTTAGCAACGGCTACACCTTC.

In its sample, this clonotype was seen many times. V usage is TRBV7-3 and J usage is TRBJ2-1, with 13 bases lining up with TRBD2. The CDR3 runs to 14 residues. CDR1 SGHTA and CDR2 FQGTGA come from the germline V gene. V was pared by 5 bases and J by 9 bases, with 4 bases of the junction left unmatched. The CDR3 spells CASSLGLAGSEQFF. The CDR3 nucleotides read TGTGCCAGCAGCCTGGGACTAGCGGGGAGTGAGCAGTTCTTC.

V is TRBV24-1 and J is TRBJ2-2; D is ambiguous. Germline assignment: CDR1 KGHDR and CDR2 SFDVKD. The CDR3 length is 14 residues. V gave up 9 bases and J gave up 3 bases, with 13 bases separating them. The CDR3 region is CATVAEQYTGELFF. The CDR3 bases are TGTGCCACCGTGGCGGAACAGTACACCGGGGAGCTGTTTTTT.

In its sample, this clonotype was seen a few times. This rearrangement joins TRBV7-9 to TRBJ1-4; TRBD1 is a possible D gene (6 bases). The CDR3 extends over 17 amino acids. CDR1 SEHNR and CDR2 FQNEAQ come from the germline V gene (reference sequence). Trimming pared 1 base from V and 0 bases from J, leaving 12 bases between. Here the CDR3 DNA reads TGTGCCAGCAGCTTAGGTCACTCAGGGGCAACTAATGAAAAACTGTTTTTT. This translates into CASSLGHSGATNEKLFF.

This clonotype was seen a handful of times. The chain couples TRBV7-6 to TRBJ2-3, with D maybe TRBD2 (6 bases). Trimming removed 0 bases at V and 2 bases at J, with 15 bases between. The CDR3 has 17 amino acids. Germline-derived CDR1 and CDR2 are SGHVS and FNYEAQ. In DNA form, the CDR3 reads TGTGCCAGCAGCTTAGCAGCGGTAGCGGTAACCACAGATACGCAGTATTTT. This encodes CASSLAAVAVTTDTQYF.

There are a few counts of this clonotype. The chain uses TRBV6-2 or TRBV6-3 and TRBJ2-5; D is unclear. The length of the CDR3 is 13 residues. The V end was cut by 6 bases, the J end by 5 bases, with 13 bases between. Germline V gene lookup returns CDR1 MNHEY and CDR2 SVGEGT. The CDR3 sequence is CASRDDPLETQYF. The DNA for the CDR3 is TGTGCCAGCAGGGATGACCCTCTTGAGACCCAGTACTTC.

This clonotype has a handful of counts. This chain links TRBV4-1 with TRBJ2-7; maybe TRBD2 (6 bases). The CDR3 runs to 15 residues. CDR1 MGHRA and CDR2 YSYEKL come from the germline V gene. Trimming removed 3 bases from V and 7 bases from J, with 19 bases in between. Written as DNA, the CDR3 is TGCGCCAGCAGCCAGGATGCTCAGGGAGGTTGGGAGCAGTACTTC. Residues: CASSQDAQGGWEQYF.

Ten or more counts support this clonotype. The chain combines TRBV7-6 with TRBJ2-5; possibly TRBD2 for D (6 bases). Germline V gene lookup returns CDR1 SGHVS and CDR2 FNYEAQ. Trimming removed 5 bases from V and 1 base from J, with 11 bases in between. There are 14 residues in the CDR3. The CDR3 reads CASSPMGLQETQYF. CDR3 nucleotides: TGTGCCAGCAGCCCAATGGGACTCCAAGAGACCCAGTACTTC.

This chain joins TRBV4-3 and TRBJ2-3, with D possibly matching TRBD1 (5 bases). V lost 0 bases, J lost 5 bases, and 18 bases lay in between. Germline CDR1 reads LGHNA; CDR2 reads YSLEER. This CDR3 comprises 17 residues. The CDR3, as DNA: TGCGCCAGCAGCCAAGATATGCAGGGCCCGCGGAGAGATACGCAGTATTTT. Translating gives CASSQDMQGPRRDTQYF.

The chain links TRBV6-5 to TRBJ1-2; D is unclear. The germline gives CDR1 MNHEY, CDR2 SVGAGI. The V and J ends lost 5 bases and 3 bases respectively, with 7 bases between them. There are 12 residues in the CDR3. The CDR3 DNA sequence: TGTGCCAGCAGTCCAGATTACTATGGCTACACCTTC. Its translation is CASSPDYYGYTF.

The chain couples TRBV27 to TRBJ1-1; 8 positions match TRBD1. Germline values: CDR1 MNHEY, CDR2 SMNVEV (reference sequence). J gave up 7 bases and V 0 bases, and 7 bases lay outside the gene matches. There are 15 residues in the CDR3. The CDR3 bases are TGTGCCAGCAGTTTATCGGGACAGGTCGTCGATGAAGCTTTCTTT. Amino acid sequence: CASSLSGQVVDEAFF.

The rearrangement joins TRBV10-3 to TRBJ2-7, with D possibly being TRBD2 (6 bases). CDR3 length: 11 amino acids. The germline gives CDR1 ENHRY, CDR2 SYGVKD. V was pared by 8 bases and J by 3 bases, with 8 bases between. This CDR3 is CAIRGYYEQYF. CDR3 coding DNA: TGTGCCATCCGGGGGTACTACGAGCAGTACTTC.

This clonotype has just a few counts. J is TRBJ1-5 and V is TRBV4-3; no definite D call. CDR3 length: 15 amino acids. Germline CDR1 LGHNA, CDR2 YSLEER. V shed 0 bases and J shed 0 bases, with 6 bases lying between them. CDR3 DNA: TGCGCCAGCAGCCAAGAAGAAAATAGCAATCAGCCCCAGCATTTT. Protein sequence: CASSQEENSNQPQHF.

This clonotype was seen ten or more times. The rearrangement joins TRBV4-1 to TRBJ1-2; D is unresolved. This CDR3 region has 15 residues. Germline CDR1 and CDR2: MGHRA and YSYEKL. V lost 0 bases and J 2 bases, leaving 10 bases between the germline ends. The CDR3 DNA follows: TGCGCCAGCAGCCAAGAAAACAAAGAGAACTATGGCTACACCTTC. This codes for CASSQENKENYGYTF.

In this sample, this clonotype turned up a few times. This chain connects TRBV7-9 to TRBJ2-7; 10 bases map to TRBD2. Losses at the gene ends were 5 bases for V and 4 bases for J; bases not matched to a gene: 11. The CDR3 loop spans 16 amino acids. From germline, CDR1 is SEHNR and CDR2 FQNEAQ (reference sequence). This CDR3 reads CASSDTQLAGSYEQYV. In DNA, the CDR3 is TGTGCCAGCAGCGATACCCAACTAGCGGGGAGTTACGAGCAGTACGTC.

V usage is TRBV6-2 or TRBV6-3 and J usage is TRBJ1-1, with D perhaps matching TRBD1 (5 bases). Trimming removed 0 bases at V and 7 bases at J, with 15 bases between. Germline V gene data show CDR1 as MNHEY and CDR2 as SVGEGT. This CDR3 region has 15 residues. The CDR3 here is CASSYSGVRELEAFF. The CDR3 DNA is TGTGCCAGCAGTTACTCGGGTGTCAGGGAACTTGAAGCTTTCTTT.

This clonotype appeared a few times. V and J are TRBV6-5 and TRBJ2-1; 11 bases agree with TRBD2. Germline V gene lookup returns CDR1 MNHEY and CDR2 SVGAGI. The J segment lost 5 bases and the V segment lost 8 bases, leaving 5 bases of the junction unmatched. The CDR3 has 14 residues. CDR3 nucleotides: TGTGCCAGCTCCACTAGCGGGGGTCACAATGAGCAGTTCTTC. Amino acid sequence: CASSTSGGHNEQFF.

The J gene is TRBJ2-1, the V gene TRBV20-1, with D possibly called TRBD1 or TRBD2 (5 bases each). CDR3 length equals 15 residues. CDR1 and CDR2 from the germline V gene are DFQATT and SNEGSKA (reference sequence). The V and J ends lost 5 bases and 0 bases respectively, with 14 bases between them. CDR3 sequence: CSADLGPDSYNEQFF. DNA for the CDR3: TGCAGTGCTGACTTGGGACCGGACTCCTACAATGAGCAGTTCTTC.